The 23 T cell receptor beta chains below were found in one sample sequenced in a study of cytomegalovirus exposure and HLA in healthy donors. The PCR was carried out with 60 Vbeta primers and 13 Jbeta primers. Sequencing used immunoSEQ multiplex PCR; TCRdb keeps in-frame clones, though not all of them. The sample lists about 160,000 clones, around four fifths occurring once. The sample was PBMCs. The origin of the receptors is a young woman in good health and CMV-seronegative.

V usage is TRBV5-1 and J usage is TRBJ2-5, with D perhaps TRBD2 (5 bases). The CDR3 runs 15 residues. The germline V gene encodes CDR1 SGHRS and CDR2 YFSETQ. V dropped 0 bases and J dropped 5 bases, with 14 bases sitting between them. The CDR3 reads CASSLAGKTGETQYF. CDR3 sequence (DNA): TGCGCCAGCAGCTTGGCGGGAAAGACCGGGGAGACCCAGTACTTC.

In this sample, this clone turned up a few times. The rearrangement joins TRBV11-3 to TRBJ2-2; 10 positions agree with TRBD1. V was pared by 5 bases and J by 8 bases, with 8 bases of the junction left unmatched. Germline lookup yields CDR1 SGHNT and CDR2 YENEEA. This CDR3 is 15 amino acids long. CDR3 in DNA: TGTGCCAGCAGCCTTGACAGGGGGCCAAGGGGGGAGCTGTTTTTT. Protein product: CASSLDRGPRGELFF.

DNA for the CDR3: TGTGCCAGCAGTTCCACTAGGAATGAGCAGTTCTTC. Amino acid sequence: CASSSTRNEQFF. This chain joins TRBV27 and TRBJ2-1; a possible D gene is TRBD2 (5 bases). The CDR3 sequence is 12 residues long. The V end lost 4 bases, the J end lost 7 bases, and 8 bases lay between the germline ends. Germline V gene lookup returns CDR1 MNHEY and CDR2 SMNVEV (reference sequence).

V usage is TRBV15 and J usage is TRBJ1-4; 9 positions agree with TRBD1. V was clipped by 6 bases and J by 8 bases; unmatched bases: 13. The length of the CDR3 is 16 residues. In germline, CDR1 is LNHNV, CDR2 YYDKDF (reference sequence). This CDR3 reads CATRSFIQGAGEKLFF. The DNA for the CDR3 is TGTGCCACCAGAAGCTTTATACAGGGGGCTGGCGAAAAACTGTTTTTT.

The chain carries TRBV5-1 and TRBJ2-2; 7 positions agree with TRBD1. J gave up 6 bases and V 4 bases, and 6 bases lay outside the gene matches. This CDR3 spans 14 amino acids. Germline lookup yields CDR1 SGHRS and CDR2 YFSETQ. The CDR3 protein is CASSPRQGSGELFF. The CDR3 DNA reads TGCGCCAGCAGCCCTAGACAGGGTTCCGGGGAGCTGTTTTTT.

In the case of this clone: This sample also contains other DNA sequences that code for the same CDR3. The chain links TRBV11-2 to TRBJ1-4; D not certain. Germline V gene sequence: CDR1 SGHAT, CDR2 FQNNGV. The CDR3 spans 19 residues. Trimming took off 4 bases at V and 0 bases at J, with 21 bases between the two ends. The CDR3 sequence is CASSSGFGPRLTTNEKLFF. The CDR3 DNA is TGTGCCAGCAGCTCCGGGTTTGGACCTCGACTAACAACTAATGAAAAACTGTTTTTT.

In this sample, this clone turned up once. The chain carries TRBV19 and TRBJ1-5, with TRBD1 matching over 7 bases. The CDR3 is 18 residues long. Looked up from germline, CDR1 is LNHDA and CDR2 is SQIVND (reference sequence). V lost 5 bases to trimming and J lost 1 base; unmatched junction nucleotides: 14. The CDR3 region has the DNA TGTGCCAGTAGTCCACGACAGGGTGGCTCGAGGAGCAATCAGCCCCAGCATTTT. Its protein is CASSPRQGGSRSNQPQHF.

The V and J genes are TRBV7-9 and TRBJ1-6; D remains unclear. In germline, CDR1 is SEHNR, CDR2 FQNEAQ (reference sequence). V was pared by 5 bases and J by 4 bases, with 6 bases between. The length of the CDR3 is 13 residues. In DNA form, the CDR3 reads TGTGCCAGCAGCACAGAGTATAATTCACCCCTCCACTTT. Translation: CASSTEYNSPLHF.

The chain combines TRBV5-4 with TRBJ2-1, with 9 positions matching TRBD2. The V gene end was trimmed by 4 bases and the J gene end by 2 bases; junction bases not matched to a gene: 7. Germline CDR1 reads SGHNT; CDR2 reads YYREEE (reference sequence). The CDR3 has 16 residues. CDR3 nucleotide sequence: TGTGCCAGCAGCAAAGGACTAGCGTCTGCCTACAATGAGCAGTTCTTC. It codes for CASSKGLASAYNEQFF. Using reference TRBV5-4 and TRBJ2-1 for the parts outside the CDR3, the full variable domain is ETGVTQSPTHLIKTRGQQVTLRCSSQSGHNTVSWYQQALGQGPQFIFQYYREEENGRGNFPPRFSGLQFPNYSSELNVNALELDDSALYLCASSKGLASAYNEQFFGPGTRLTVL.

This chain uses TRBV19 with TRBJ1-3; D is unresolved. V gave up 5 bases and J gave up 1 base, with 6 bases separating them. CDR1 is LNHDA, CDR2 SQIVND, per germline (reference sequence). CDR3 length: 13 residues. The CDR3 coding sequence is TGTGCCAGTAGTCGCGATTCTGGAAACACCATATATTTT. Residues: CASSRDSGNTIYF.

The CDR3 DNA sequence: TGTGCCAGCAGCCGCGGACAGGGGCGGACTGAAGCTTTCTTT. Protein product: CASSRGQGRTEAFF. This chain connects TRBV11-2 to TRBJ1-1, with 9 bases matching TRBD1. This CDR3 comprises 14 residues. Trimming removed 5 bases from V and 5 bases from J; junction bases left unmatched: 6. Germline V gene lookup returns CDR1 SGHAT and CDR2 FQNNGV.

The chain is built from TRBV27 and TRBJ2-3; TRBD1 might be the D (5 bases). The length of the CDR3 is 16 residues. Germline-derived CDR1 and CDR2 are MNHEY and SMNVEV (reference sequence). V was shortened by 5 bases and J by 2 bases, with 17 bases between the two germline ends. For the CDR3, the DNA is TGTGCCAGCAGTCTACTCGACAGTTCTCCCACAGATACGCAGTATTTT. This translates into CASSLLDSSPTDTQYF.

The rearrangement joins TRBV10-3 to TRBJ2-1; D is possibly TRBD1 (6 bases). CDR3 size: 17 residues. Per the germline V gene, CDR1 is ENHRY and CDR2 is SYGVKD. Trimming took off 10 bases at V and 6 bases at J, with 28 bases between the two ends. CDR3 bases: TGTGCCACCCAGGGTATAGGGTCCGGGACAAGGCCCAATGAGCAGTTCTTC. Translated: CATQGIGSGTRPNEQFF.

The genes are TRBV18 and TRBJ1-1, with TRBD1 as a possible D gene (6 bases). Between the trimmed V and J ends, which lost 2 bases and 5 bases, there was a span of 18 bases. Germline CDR1 KGHSH, CDR2 LQKENI. The CDR3 length is 16 residues. CDR3 sequence: CASSPGMDRGRTEAFF. In nucleotides, the CDR3 is TGTGCCAGCTCACCAGGGATGGACAGAGGTCGGACTGAAGCTTTCTTT.

The V gene is TRBV19, the J gene TRBJ2-3, with D tentatively TRBD1 (5 bases). The germline V gene has CDR1 LNHDA and CDR2 SQIVND (reference sequence). V lost 3 bases and J 0 bases, leaving 13 bases between the germline ends. This CDR3 contains 16 residues. CDR3 bases: TGTGCCAGTAGTATGGTGACAGTCACTAGCACAGATACGCAGTATTTT. It yields the protein CASSMVTVTSTDTQYF.

The chain carries TRBV6-4 and TRBJ1-4, with 9 bases that match TRBD1. After removal of 8 bases from V and 5 bases from J, the junction contained 18 bases not matched to a gene. Germline V gene sequence: CDR1 MRHNA, CDR2 SNTAGT. This CDR3 spans 18 amino acids. The CDR3 here is CASHNSFPGQGRNEKLFF. CDR3 DNA: TGTGCCAGCCACAATAGCTTCCCGGGACAGGGCCGAAATGAAAAACTGTTTTTT.

The genes are TRBV11-2 and TRBJ1-1, with 9 nucleotides matching TRBD1. The CDR3 runs to 14 residues. Germline V CDR1 and CDR2: SGHAT, FQNNGV. V shed 1 base, J shed 7 bases, and the junction held 4 bases outside the gene matches. CDR3 region: CASSLGTGDGEAFF. Written as DNA, the CDR3 is TGTGCCAGCAGCTTAGGGACAGGGGACGGTGAAGCTTTCTTT.

The chain has TRBV2 and TRBJ2-3; D may be TRBD2 (5 bases). Germline values: CDR1 SNHLY, CDR2 FYNNEI. The CDR3 is 12 residues long. The germline V and J ends were trimmed by 7 bases and 3 bases, with 8 bases remaining between them. CDR3 coding DNA: TGTGCCAGCAATGGCGGGACAGATACGCAGTATTTT. It is translated as CASNGGTDTQYF.

This clone appeared a single time. The V call is TRBV4-1, the J call TRBJ1-3, with D tentatively TRBD1 (6 bases). There are 15 residues in the CDR3. The V and J ends lost 3 bases and 8 bases respectively, with 17 bases between them. Germline V lookup: CDR1 MGHRA, CDR2 YSYEKL. The CDR3 region has the DNA TGCGCCAGCAGCCAGCCACAGGGTTACATTGACACCATATATTTT. Residues: CASSQPQGYIDTIYF.

J is TRBJ2-1 and V is TRBV11-2; 11 bases fit TRBD2. This CDR3 region has 15 residues. The J segment lost 8 bases and the V segment lost 3 bases, leaving 6 bases of the junction unmatched. In germline, CDR1 is SGHAT, CDR2 FQNNGV. CDR3 loop: CASSFGSGGAYEQFF. DNA of the CDR3: TGTGCCAGCAGCTTCGGTAGCGGGGGGGCCTATGAGCAGTTCTTC. The entire variable domain, with the rest obtained from reference TRBV11-2 and TRBJ2-1, is as follows: EAGVAQSPRYKIIEKRQSVAFWCNPISGHATLYWYQQILGQGPKLLIQFQNNGVVDDSQLPKDRFSAERLKGVDSTLKIQPAKLEDSAVYLCASSFGSGGAYEQFFGPGTRLTVL.

The chain couples TRBV6-1 to TRBJ2-1; D not resolved. Deletions cut 5 bases from V and 9 bases from J, with 17 bases between. There are 14 residues in the CDR3. Germline CDR1 MNHNS, CDR2 SASEGT. CDR3 sequence reads: CASSYSVTKIEQFF. CDR3 nucleotide sequence: TGTGCCAGCAGTTATTCGGTCACTAAAATTGAGCAGTTCTTC.

The rearrangement joins TRBV7-9 to TRBJ1-6; D is undetermined. Germline-derived CDR1 and CDR2 are SEHNR and FQNEAQ (reference sequence). This CDR3 comprises 14 residues. Deletions cut 3 bases from V and 7 bases from J, with 10 bases between. The CDR3 is CASSFQQPNSPLHF. CDR3 nucleotides: TGTGCCAGCAGCTTTCAACAGCCCAATTCACCCCTCCACTTT.

Of note for this clone: Other DNA sequences within the sample encode an identical CDR3. The chain links TRBV5-1 to TRBJ2-1; 10 nucleotides line up with TRBD2. This CDR3 has 15 amino acids. V dropped 0 bases and J dropped 3; count of bases not matched to a gene: 0. The germline V gene has CDR1 SGHRS and CDR2 YFSETQ. DNA of the CDR3: TGCGCCAGCAGCTTGGGACTAGCGGGCTACAATGAGCAGTTCTTC. This sequence encodes CASSLGLAGYNEQFF.